The clone carrying this T cell receptor (beta chain) was detected a few times. Antigen unknown. Naive CD8 cells comprised CD45RO-negative, CCR7-positively selected cells, excluding terminally differentiated effector memory CD45RA+ cells. Profiling relied on immunoSEQ multiplex PCR, and the TCRdb table lists in-frame clones only, not all of them. The table has some 2.1 million clones, about 93% seen once; the top ten hold more than 1.5%. The data originate from a study of shared clonotypes between healthy human individuals. Study findings and constraints: Sequencing of the sorted subsets was shown by rarefaction to be incomplete despite large depth.

This CDR3 is 14 amino acids long. With 6 bases removed from V and 7 bases from J, the gap between germline ends came to 18 bases. Germline CDR1 LNHDA, CDR2 SQIVND (reference sequence). Sequencing was performed on naive CD8+ T cells from PBMCs. The TCR was taken from a man between 18 and 35 years old in good health. Some clones in this sample may be carry-over from other donors' samples. The chain recombines TRBV19 with TRBJ1-1; D gene uncertain. The CDR3 reads CASRAGPARFEAFF. CDR3 in DNA: TGTGCCAGTAGGGCCGGGCCGGCACGCTTTGAAGCTTTCTTT.